The present T cell receptor (beta chain) was sequenced within a study of regulatory T cells in long-lasting Graves disease. iRepertoire HTBI primers and Arm-PCR of CDR3 regions built TCR beta libraries. TCRdb ran MiXCR on the multiplex PCR reads and lists one entry per CDR3 protein. The sample carries around 450,000 distinct CDR3 sequences, just under 15% recorded once. On this clonotype: Its antigen is undetermined.

The study, taken as a whole, reports: TCR diversity was lower in persistent Graves' patients (versus newly diagnosed ones). It was peripheral blood alone, not thyroid tissue, that was studied.

Stated time point: newly diagnosed GD, antithyroid drugs for less than 3 months. From RNA extracted from PBMCs, the TCR library was made. Trimming pared 5 bases from V and 4 bases from J, leaving 16 bases between. Germline CDR1 PRHDT, CDR2 FYEKMQ (reference sequence). The CDR3 loop spans 15 amino acids. The same sample was also studied in work on T cells in Graves' hyperthyroidism and ophthalmopathy. That paper adds: Patients with uncontrolled infections, other autoimmune diseases, pregnancy or lactation were excluded. HTBI primers were used for first-round RT-PCR of the TCR CDR3.

The source was peripheral blood mononuclear cells (PBMCs), collected at new diagnosis, from a patient treated with antithyroid drugs. The chain employs TRBV13 and TRBJ2-3, with D perhaps being TRBD1 or TRBD2 (6 bases each). This clonotype was obtained from a woman in her thirties with Graves disease. In DNA form, the CDR3 reads TGTGCCAGCAGCGTAGTGTGGGGGGCCCCAGATACGCAGTATTTT. Translation gives CASSVVWGAPDTQYF.